The next 22 T cell receptor beta chains were all read from a single sample in a study of blood T cells in healthy people across ages (dated by TCRdb to about 2015). Libraries were built with 5' RACE. The sequencing machine was an Illumina HiSeq 2500. A second PCR of about 7 to 12 cycles was performed with a sample-barcoded 5' primer and a J-beta primer mix. TCRdb trimmed the raw reads at Q25, called clones with MiXCR and kept productive beta chains. When rows share a CDR3 protein, they turn into one entry using the most common DNA and genes. The table for this sample lists fewer than 950,000 distinct CDR3 sequences; roughly 34% of them were counted only once. The top ten constitute approximately 13% of the sample. Specimen: blood. The receptors were gathered from a young man in good health.

This clonotype was observed at least ten times. The chain carries TRBV4-3 and TRBJ2-7; TRBD1 might be the D (6 bases). V was trimmed by 4 bases and J by 6 bases, leaving 13 bases between them. CDR1 and CDR2 (germline): LGHNA, YSLEER. The CDR3 spans 13 residues. CDR3 nucleotide sequence: TGCGCCAGCAGCCCCCGACAGGCGGGCGAGCAGTACTTC. Translated, it gives CASSPRQAGEQYF.

The CDR3 region is CATSGLPGTSLIMEQFF. CDR3 DNA: TGTGCCACCAGTGGCCTCCCCGGGACTAGCTTGATCATGGAGCAGTTCTTC. The rearrangement uses TRBV24-1 and TRBJ2-1, with 9 bases lining up with TRBD2. The CDR3 spans 17 residues. V lost 5 bases and J lost 10; bases outside the gene matches: 17. In germline, CDR1 is KGHDR, CDR2 SFDVKD.

The gene calls are TRBV2 and TRBJ2-5; 12 bases are a match to TRBD2. Germline lookup yields CDR1 SNHLY and CDR2 FYNNEI. The CDR3 spans 16 residues. After removal of 6 bases from V and 2 bases from J, the junction contained 7 bases not matched to a gene. The CDR3 nucleotides read TGTGCCAGCAGCCGCGGCGGGACTAGCGGGCAAGAGACCCAGTACTTC. Its protein is CASSRGGTSGQETQYF.

This clonotype was found many times. The genes are TRBV20-1 and TRBJ1-2; D remains unclear. The V and J ends lost 1 base and 4 bases respectively, with 22 bases between them. The CDR3 consists of 17 residues. Germline V gene lookup returns CDR1 DFQATT and CDR2 SNEGSKA (reference sequence). This CDR3 is CSARAEREGSSGYGYTF. CDR3 in DNA: TGCAGTGCTAGAGCCGAAAGAGAGGGATCCAGCGGCTATGGCTACACCTTC.

This clonotype was recorded many times. The chain has TRBV20-1 and TRBJ1-5; TRBD1 matches at 10 bases. This CDR3 comprises 16 residues. V was clipped by 3 bases and J by 1 base; unmatched bases: 6. Germline CDR1 DFQATT, CDR2 SNEGSKA (reference sequence). CDR3 DNA: TGCAGTGCTAGGGATAGGGACAGGGGAAGCAATCAGCCCCAGCATTTT. As protein: CSARDRDRGSNQPQHF.

This clonotype was detected ten times or more. This chain uses TRBV6-5 with TRBJ1-1; no clear D gene. Germline-derived CDR1 and CDR2 are MNHEY and SVGAGI. With 2 bases removed from V and 2 bases from J, the gap between germline ends came to 6 bases. The CDR3 has 13 amino acids. In DNA form, the CDR3 reads TGTGCCAGCAGTTACCGTGCCAACACTGAAGCTTTCTTT. Translating it yields CASSYRANTEAFF.

The rearrangement links TRBV2 to TRBJ2-1; D is undetermined. Trimming removed 5 bases at V and 6 bases at J, with 5 bases between. Germline V gene sequence: CDR1 SNHLY, CDR2 FYNNEI. This CDR3 contains 11 residues. In DNA, the CDR3 is TGTGCCAGCAGTCCGATCAATGAGCAGTTCTTC. Translation: CASSPINEQFF.

V is TRBV12-3 or TRBV12-4 and J is TRBJ1-3; TRBD1 aligns across 9 bases. Trimming cost V 4 bases and J 0 bases; bases outside gene matches: 7. The CDR3 consists of 17 residues. CDR3: CASSSPDRGFSGNTIYF. The CDR3 DNA reads as TGTGCCAGCAGTTCCCCCGACAGGGGGTTCTCTGGAAACACCATATATTTT.

V gene TRBV12-3 or TRBV12-4 combines with J gene TRBJ1-1; D remains unclear. This CDR3 region has 12 residues. With 6 bases removed from V and 9 bases from J, the gap between germline ends came to 14 bases. The CDR3 coding sequence is TGTGCCAGCAGCCAATCCCCCGTTAAAGCTTTCTTT. Protein sequence: CASSQSPVKAFF.

CDR3 in amino acids: CASSGGGLRSYNEQFF. The CDR3 DNA sequence: TGTGCCAGCAGTGGAGGAGGTCTTCGGTCCTACAATGAGCAGTTCTTC. The genes are TRBV6-1 and TRBJ2-1, with D maybe TRBD2 (5 bases). The CDR3 covers 16 residues. CDR1 is MNHNS, CDR2 SASEGT, per germline. V shed 4 bases and J shed 1 base, with 14 bases lying between them.

This clonotype was found a few times. The chain has TRBV7-2 and TRBJ1-2; tentatively, D is TRBD1 (5 bases). In germline, CDR1 is SGHTA, CDR2 FQGNSA. The CDR3 runs to 15 residues. V lost 4 bases and J 5 bases, leaving 17 bases between the germline ends. The CDR3 DNA follows: TGTGCCAGCAGCTCGCAGGGTAGGGGCCTATATGGCTACACCTTC. This encodes CASSSQGRGLYGYTF.

This clonotype occurred many times. The chain has TRBV7-2 and TRBJ2-5; D is uncertain. Trimming left V 4 bases short and J 3 bases short, with 12 bases between. Germline CDR1 reads SGHTA; CDR2 reads FQGNSA. The CDR3 is made up of 14 amino acids. CDR3 sequence reads: CASSSSSIKETQYF. The DNA of the CDR3 is TGTGCCAGCAGCTCCTCCTCCATTAAAGAGACCCAGTACTTC.

A remark on this clonotype: This sequence may be a read error, since a much larger clone differs from it by one base. The rearrangement links TRBV4-3 to TRBJ2-3, with 7 bases that match TRBD1. Germline CDR1 and CDR2: LGHNA and YSLEER. CDR3 size: 14 residues. The CDR3 here is CASSTDRSIDTQYF. CDR3 in DNA: TGCGCCAGCAGCACGGACAGGAGCATAGATACGCAGTATTTT.

In DNA, the CDR3 is TGCGCCAGCAGCCAGGCATTGGACGCCCGCTCCTACAATGAGCAGTACTTC. This translates into CASSQALDARSYNEQYF. The J gene is TRBJ2-4, the V gene TRBV4-3; no firm D call. The CDR3 loop spans 17 amino acids. V was shortened by 3 bases and J by 13 bases, with 28 bases between the two germline ends. Germline CDR1 reads LGHNA; CDR2 reads YSLEER.

The chain combines TRBV7-9 with TRBJ1-2; D perhaps matches TRBD1 (5 bases). Trimming shortened V by 5 bases and J by 4 bases, and 14 bases separated the two germline ends. The CDR3 sequence is 14 residues long. The V gene's germline CDR1 is SEHNR and CDR2 FQNEAQ (reference sequence). DNA of the CDR3: TGTGCCAGCAGCCCCCAGGGAGATCGCTATGGCTACACCTTC. This translates into CASSPQGDRYGYTF.

This clonotype was detected a few times. The chain joins TRBV7-2 to TRBJ2-3; possible D gene TRBD2, 6 bases. CDR1 and CDR2 from the germline V gene are SGHTA and FQGNSA. Between the trimmed V and J ends, which lost 5 bases and 6 bases, there was a span of 15 bases. This CDR3 has 14 amino acids. The CDR3 sequence is CASSPRDFLDTQYF. The CDR3 DNA reads TGTGCCAGCAGCCCCCGGGACTTCCTGGATACGCAGTATTTT.

The chain links TRBV11-2 to TRBJ1-2, with 7 positions matching TRBD1. CDR1 is SGHAT, CDR2 FQNNGV, per germline. V lost 2 bases and J lost 2; bases outside the gene matches: 11. The CDR3 is 17 residues long. CDR3 loop: CASSLTGQSHMNYGYTF. The CDR3 DNA follows: TGTGCCAGCAGCTTAACGGGACAGTCCCACATGAACTATGGCTACACCTTC. Full variable domain (rest looked up from reference TRBV11-2 and TRBJ1-2): EAGVAQSPRYKIIEKRQSVAFWCNPISGHATLYWYQQILGQGPKLLIQFQNNGVVDDSQLPKDRFSAERLKGVDSTLKIQPAKLEDSAVYLCASSLTGQSHMNYGYTFGSGTRLTVV.

This rearrangement joins TRBV10-3 to TRBJ2-3; the match to TRBD1 covers 9 bases. The CDR3 loop spans 14 amino acids. V trimming: 11 bases; J trimming: 4 bases; junction bases outside the gene matches: 10. Germline V gene lookup returns CDR1 ENHRY and CDR2 SYGVKD. As DNA, the CDR3 is TGTGCCCTGGGACAGGGTGATTCGGCAGATACGCAGTATTTT. Amino acid sequence: CALGQGDSADTQYF.

Notes on this clonotype: A clone one base away is much larger, so this may be a read error. The chain is built from TRBV5-5 and TRBJ2-6; D is tentatively TRBD1 or TRBD2 (5 bases each). The germline V gene has CDR1 SGHKS and CDR2 YYEKEE (reference sequence). V lost 3 bases and J lost 0, with 19 bases in between. The CDR3 runs to 19 residues. CDR3 in amino acids: CASSWAGADQDSGANVLTF. CDR3 DNA: TGTGCCAGCAGCTGGGCCGGGGCGGATCAAGACTCTGGGGCCAACGTCCTGACTTTC.

This clonotype was counted between two and nine times. This chain uses TRBV4-1 with TRBJ2-3; 9 positions match TRBD2. There are 15 residues in the CDR3. Unmatched junction bases numbered 4, after V lost 1 base and J lost 5 bases. In germline, CDR1 is MGHRA, CDR2 YSYEKL. CDR3 residues: CASSQVPAGGDTQYF. CDR3 sequence (DNA): TGCGCCAGCAGCCAAGTCCCAGCGGGGGGAGATACGCAGTATTTT.

This chain uses TRBV3-1 with TRBJ2-3; 10 bases map to TRBD1. Germline-derived CDR1 and CDR2 are LGHDT and YNNKEL (reference sequence). CDR3 length: 16 residues. V trimming: 4 bases; J trimming: 3 bases; junction bases outside the gene matches: 7. The CDR3 region has the DNA TGTGCCAGCAGCCTCCCGAGGGACAGGGGTACAGATACGCAGTATTTT. It translates to CASSLPRDRGTDTQYF.

In regard to this clonotype: A much bigger clone sits one base away, suggesting this may be a read error. The rearrangement links TRBV2 to TRBJ2-3; 9 bases match TRBD1. From germline, CDR1 is SNHLY and CDR2 FYNNEI. This CDR3 contains 15 residues. In nucleotides, the CDR3 is TGTGCCAGCAGTCGGGACAGGGTGGTCCCAGATGCGCAGTATTTT. Amino acids: CASSRDRVVPDAQYF.